This entry features one T cell receptor (beta chain) sequence. Its antigen has not been determined. Nothing much larger sits one base from this clone, and base qualities are not available. The data derive from a study of CD8 T cells in ankylosing spondylitis (TCRdb year 2017). Broadly, across the study: T cell receptor beta repertoires were profiled in healthy donors and ankylosing spondylitis patients so that disease-linked TCR variants could be found. The full study cohort was made up of roughly 25 ankylosing spondylitis patients and 108 healthy donors. Peripheral blood was sampled, and synovial fluid was also collected from ankylosing spondylitis patients. General findings and caveats noted by the study authors: The disease-linked clones showed a CD8+ phenotype and occurred at relatively low frequencies in peripheral blood. Some of the motif variants had been reported before in the synovial fluid and blood of reactive arthritis patients, a finding that suggests common disease-initiation mechanisms. A TCR beta motif of about 8 highly homologous amino acid variants appeared characteristic of blood from ankylosing spondylitis patients. Significant enrichment of the disease-linked clones was reported in matched synovial fluid samples from ankylosing spondylitis patients.

The CDR3 goes from the cysteine to the phenylalanine over 16 residues. The DNA shown is the 48-base CDR3, in frame from base 1. V was cut back by 3 bases and J by 0 bases, leaving a gap of 12 bases between them. For CDR1 and CDR2, the germline V gene (reference sequence) lists LNHDA and SQIVND. The reads were generated on an Illumina HiSeq 2500. TCR beta libraries were prepared by quantitative 5'-RACE with molecular barcodes. The authors processed their data as follows. To identify disease-linked TCR variants, a new computational method was used, one built on a probabilistic model of VDJ rearrangement. In TCRdb, the public reads were trimmed at Q25 with fastp and aligned with MiXCR, with productive beta chains retained. Every distinct CDR3 protein forms one entry, paired with its most common genes and DNA. The V and J calls follow TCRdb's processing rather than the paper's. The sample table lists 290,000 or so distinct CDR3 sequences, around 21% of them with a count of one. The ten largest clones take up 3.5% of the sample.

Sequences were obtained from blood, either unsorted or a sorted T cell fraction (not recorded which). The receptor was isolated from a female donor with ankylosing spondylitis or in good health (not recorded which). The chain is made from TRBV19 and TRBJ1-5; matching of 5 bases hints at TRBD1 as the D gene. The CDR3 loop reads CASSISGDLSNQPQHF. The DNA sequence is TGTGCCAGTAGTATTTCTGGGGACCTTAGCAATCAGCCCCAGCATTTT.